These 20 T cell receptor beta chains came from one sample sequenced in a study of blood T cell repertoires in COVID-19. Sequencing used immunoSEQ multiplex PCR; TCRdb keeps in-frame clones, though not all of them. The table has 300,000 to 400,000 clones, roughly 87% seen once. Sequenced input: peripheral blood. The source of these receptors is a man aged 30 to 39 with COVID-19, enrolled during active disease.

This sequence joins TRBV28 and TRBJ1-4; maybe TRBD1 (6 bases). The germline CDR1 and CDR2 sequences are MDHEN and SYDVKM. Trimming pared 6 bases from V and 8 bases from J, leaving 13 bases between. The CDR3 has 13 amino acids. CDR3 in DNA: TGTGCCAGCAGCTACAGGGCGAGAGAAAAACTGTTTTTT. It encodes CASSYRAREKLFF.

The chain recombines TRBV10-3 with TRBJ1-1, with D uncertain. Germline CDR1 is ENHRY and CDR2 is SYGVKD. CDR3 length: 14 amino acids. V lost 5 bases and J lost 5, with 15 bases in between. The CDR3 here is CAISSPETRTEAFF. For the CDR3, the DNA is TGTGCCATCAGTTCCCCAGAAACACGAACTGAAGCTTTCTTT.

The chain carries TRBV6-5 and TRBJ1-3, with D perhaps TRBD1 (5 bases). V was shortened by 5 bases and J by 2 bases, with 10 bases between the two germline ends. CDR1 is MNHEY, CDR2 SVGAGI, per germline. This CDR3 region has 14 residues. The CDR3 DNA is TGTGCCAGCAGTAAGCAGGGTACTGGAAACACCATATATTTT. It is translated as CASSKQGTGNTIYF.

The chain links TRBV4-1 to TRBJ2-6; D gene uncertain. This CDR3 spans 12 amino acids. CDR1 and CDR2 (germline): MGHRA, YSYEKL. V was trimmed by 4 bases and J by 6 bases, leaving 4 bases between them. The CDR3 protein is CASSPVANVLTF. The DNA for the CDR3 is TGCGCCAGCAGCCCAGTGGCCAACGTCCTGACTTTC.

CDR3 DNA: TGTGCCAGCAGTATTGGGGCTAGGGTTTCCTACGAGCAGTACTTC. This encodes CASSIGARVSYEQYF. This chain links TRBV27 with TRBJ2-7, with a weak D call TRBD1 (5 bases). V was pared by 5 bases and J by 1 base, with 15 bases between. Germline CDR1 MNHEY, CDR2 SMNVEV (reference sequence). This CDR3 spans 15 amino acids.

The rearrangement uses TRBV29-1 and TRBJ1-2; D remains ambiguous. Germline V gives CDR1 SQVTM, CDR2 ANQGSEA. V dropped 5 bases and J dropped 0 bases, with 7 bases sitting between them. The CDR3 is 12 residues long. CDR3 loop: CSVLAANYGYTF. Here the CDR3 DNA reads TGCAGCGTTTTAGCAGCTAACTATGGCTACACCTTC.

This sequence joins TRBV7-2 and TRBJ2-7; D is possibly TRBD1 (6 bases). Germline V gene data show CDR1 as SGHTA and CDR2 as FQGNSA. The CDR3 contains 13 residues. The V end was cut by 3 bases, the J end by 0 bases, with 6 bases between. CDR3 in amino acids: CASSLGHSYEQYF. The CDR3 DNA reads TGTGCCAGCAGCTTGGGACACTCCTACGAGCAGTACTTC. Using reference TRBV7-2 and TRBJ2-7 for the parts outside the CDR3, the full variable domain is GAGVSQSPSNKVTEKGKDVELRCDPISGHTALYWYRQSLGQGLEFLIYFQGNSAPDKSGLPSDRFSAERTGGSVSTLTIQRTQQEDSAVYLCASSLGHSYEQYFGPGTRLTVT.

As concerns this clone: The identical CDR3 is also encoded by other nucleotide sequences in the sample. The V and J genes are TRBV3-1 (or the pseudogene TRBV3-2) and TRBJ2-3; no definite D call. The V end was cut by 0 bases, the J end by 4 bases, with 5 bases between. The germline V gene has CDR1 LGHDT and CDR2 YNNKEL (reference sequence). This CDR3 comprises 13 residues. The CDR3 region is CASSQEGADTQYF. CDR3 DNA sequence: TGTGCCAGCAGCCAAGAAGGAGCAGATACGCAGTATTTT.

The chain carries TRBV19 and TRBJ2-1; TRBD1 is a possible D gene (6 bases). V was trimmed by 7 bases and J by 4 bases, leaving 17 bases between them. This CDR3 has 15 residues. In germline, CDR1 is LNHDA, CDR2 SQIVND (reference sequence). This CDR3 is CASNTPGTLYNEQFF. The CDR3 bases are TGTGCCAGTAACACTCCCGGGACACTGTACAATGAGCAGTTCTTC.

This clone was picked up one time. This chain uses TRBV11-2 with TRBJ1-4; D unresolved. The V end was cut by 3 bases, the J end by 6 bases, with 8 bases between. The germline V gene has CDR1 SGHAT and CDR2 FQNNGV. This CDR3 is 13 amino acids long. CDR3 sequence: CASSFSEDEKLFF. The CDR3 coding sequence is TGTGCCAGCAGCTTTTCAGAGGATGAAAAACTGTTTTTT.

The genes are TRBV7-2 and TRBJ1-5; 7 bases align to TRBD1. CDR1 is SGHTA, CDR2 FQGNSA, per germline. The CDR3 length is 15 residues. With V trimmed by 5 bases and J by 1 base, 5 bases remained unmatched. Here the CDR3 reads CASSETGLSNQPQHF. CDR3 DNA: TGTGCCAGCAGCGAGACAGGGTTGAGCAATCAGCCCCAGCATTTT.

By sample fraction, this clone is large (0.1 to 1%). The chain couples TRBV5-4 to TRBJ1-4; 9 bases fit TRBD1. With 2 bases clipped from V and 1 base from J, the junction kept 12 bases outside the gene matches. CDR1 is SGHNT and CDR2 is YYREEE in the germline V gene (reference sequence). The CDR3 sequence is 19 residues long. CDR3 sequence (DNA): TGTGCCAGCAGCTTAACGTGGGGACAGGGATATCTAACTAATGAAAAACTGTTTTTT. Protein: CASSLTWGQGYLTNEKLFF.

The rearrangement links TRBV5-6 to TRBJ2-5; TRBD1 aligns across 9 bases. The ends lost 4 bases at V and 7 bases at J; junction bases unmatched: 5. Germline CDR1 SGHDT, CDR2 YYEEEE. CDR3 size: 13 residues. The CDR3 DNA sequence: TGTGCCAGCAGCCTCAACAGGGGGCCGACCCAGTACTTC. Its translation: CASSLNRGPTQYF.

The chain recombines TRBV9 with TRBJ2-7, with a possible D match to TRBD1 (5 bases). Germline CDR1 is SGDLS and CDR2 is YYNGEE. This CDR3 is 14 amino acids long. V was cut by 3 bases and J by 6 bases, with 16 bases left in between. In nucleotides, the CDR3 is TGTGCCAGCAGCGGTCAGGGTGATATAGGCGAGCAGTACTTC. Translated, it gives CASSGQGDIGEQYF. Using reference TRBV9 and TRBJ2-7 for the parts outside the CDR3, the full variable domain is DSGVTQTPKHLITATGQRVTLRCSPRSGDLSVYWYQQSLDQGLQFLIQYYNGEERAKGNILERFSAQQFPDLHSELNLSSLELGDSALYFCASSGQGDIGEQYFGPGTRLTVT.

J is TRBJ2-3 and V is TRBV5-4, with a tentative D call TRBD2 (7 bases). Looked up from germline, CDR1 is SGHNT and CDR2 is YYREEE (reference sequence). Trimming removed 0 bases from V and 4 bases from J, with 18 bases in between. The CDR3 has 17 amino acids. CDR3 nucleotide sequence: TGTGCCAGCAGCTTGGTTATGGCGGGGGCCGGGGCAGATACGCAGTATTTT. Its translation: CASSLVMAGAGADTQYF.

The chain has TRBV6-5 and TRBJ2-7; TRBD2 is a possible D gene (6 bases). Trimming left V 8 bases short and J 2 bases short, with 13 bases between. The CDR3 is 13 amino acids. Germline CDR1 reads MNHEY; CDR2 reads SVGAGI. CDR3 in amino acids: CASLGLTTYEQYF. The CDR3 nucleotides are TGTGCCAGCCTGGGACTTACAACCTACGAGCAGTACTTC.

The chain's CDR3 is CASSQTQGAGTEAFF. CDR3 sequence (DNA): TGCGCCAGCAGCCAAACACAGGGGGCGGGGACTGAAGCTTTCTTT. The chain is built from TRBV5-1 and TRBJ1-1, with 9 bases that match TRBD1. CDR3 length equals 15 residues. Germline CDR1 is SGHRS and CDR2 is YFSETQ. The junction had 9 bases not matched to a gene; V was cut back by 4 bases and J by 5 bases.

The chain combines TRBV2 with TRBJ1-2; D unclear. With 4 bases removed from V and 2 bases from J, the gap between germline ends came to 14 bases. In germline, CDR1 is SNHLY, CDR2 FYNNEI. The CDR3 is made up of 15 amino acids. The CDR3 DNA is TGTGCCAGCAGTGCGTCGAGGGCCACCAACTATGGCTACACCTTC. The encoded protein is CASSASRATNYGYTF.

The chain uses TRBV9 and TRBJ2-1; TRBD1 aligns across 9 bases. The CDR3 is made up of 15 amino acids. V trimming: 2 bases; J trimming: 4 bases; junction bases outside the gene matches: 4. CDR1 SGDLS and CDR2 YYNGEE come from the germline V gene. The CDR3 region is CASSVGTGSYNEQFF. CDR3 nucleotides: TGTGCCAGCAGCGTCGGGACAGGGTCATACAATGAGCAGTTCTTC.

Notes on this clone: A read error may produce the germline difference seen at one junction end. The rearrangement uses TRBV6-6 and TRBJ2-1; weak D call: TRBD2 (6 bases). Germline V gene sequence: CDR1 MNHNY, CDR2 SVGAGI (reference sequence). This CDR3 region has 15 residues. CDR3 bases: TGTGCCAGCAATTACTTCGGGAGCTCCTACAATGAGCAGTTCTTC. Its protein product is CASNYFGSSYNEQFF.